The next 9 T cell receptor beta chains were all read from a single sample in a study of T-cell reconstitution after alpha-beta-depleted transplantation in children. Molecular barcoding with unique molecular identifiers was used for the TCRbeta library. TCRdb passed the PCR reads through MiXCR, listing each CDR3 protein once. The top ten hold about 28% of the sample, which has approximately 980,000 distinct CDR3 sequences, 25% to 35% seen once. The input for sequencing was PBMCs, mostly from graft donor cells, taken 360 days after TCRalphabeta/CD19-depleted stem cell transplant. Every receptor here comes from a boy in the first two years of life who had a stem cell transplant for SCID, so the T cells may come from the graft donor.

The table lists this clonotype with a few counts. DNA of the CDR3: TGTGCCAGCAGTGAAGGGGGACTCCACAATGAGCAGTTCTTC. Protein sequence: CASSEGGLHNEQFF. This chain connects TRBV2 to TRBJ2-1; possibly TRBD2 for D (6 bases). With 1 base removed from V and 5 bases from J, the gap between germline ends came to 9 bases. CDR1 is SNHLY and CDR2 is FYNNEI in the germline V gene. The CDR3 runs 14 residues.

This clonotype showed up just a few times. The rearrangement uses TRBV5-1 and TRBJ1-1, with 7 bases lining up with TRBD1. V shed 0 bases and J 4 bases; nucleotides not matched to a gene: 9. The CDR3 consists of 16 residues. Germline lookup yields CDR1 SGHRS and CDR2 YFSETQ. The CDR3 nucleotides read TGCGCCAGCAGCTTGGCAGACAGGGTGGGAGGCACTGAAGCTTTCTTT. As protein: CASSLADRVGGTEAFF.

Note on this clonotype: Sequence at one end of the junction differs from germline and may be a read error. The chain has TRBV5-1 and TRBJ1-5; possible D gene TRBD1, 5 bases. From germline, CDR1 is SGHRS and CDR2 YFSETQ. CDR3 length: 15 amino acids. The CDR3 bases are TGCCCCAGCAGCTTGGGGGGGATTAGCAATCAGCCCCAGCATTTT. Protein sequence: CPSSLGGISNQPQHF. The variable domain in full, completed from reference TRBV5-1 and TRBJ1-5, reads KAGVTQTPRYLIKTRGQQVTLSCSPISGHRSVSWYQQTPGQGLQFLFEYFSETQRNKGNFPGRFSGRQFSNSRSEMNVSTLELGDSALYLCPSSLGGISNQPQHFGDGTRLSIL.

This clonotype was detected only a few times. V and J are TRBV4-2 and TRBJ2-1; D may be TRBD1 or TRBD2 (6 bases each). The CDR3 sequence is 16 residues long. Germline CDR1 is LGHNA and CDR2 is YNFKEQ. The V end was cut by 6 bases, the J end by 8 bases, with 23 bases between. This CDR3 reads CASRPHGFRGGHEQFF. The CDR3 DNA reads as TGTGCCAGCAGACCTCACGGGTTCAGGGGAGGCCATGAGCAGTTCTTC.

This clonotype was picked up a small number of times. This chain connects TRBV6-1 to TRBJ2-2, with TRBD2 identical over 10 bases. The germline V gene encodes CDR1 MNHNS and CDR2 SASEGT. The CDR3 spans 16 residues. J lost 2 bases, V lost 6 bases, and 6 bases had no gene match. Here the CDR3 reads CASRPGLAPNTGELFF. For the CDR3, the DNA is TGTGCCAGCAGACCGGGACTAGCGCCAAACACCGGGGAGCTGTTTTTT.

This chain connects TRBV11-2 to TRBJ2-4, with a weak D call TRBD2 (6 bases). V lost 5 bases and J 2 bases, leaving 19 bases between the germline ends. The CDR3 has 17 amino acids. In germline, CDR1 is SGHAT, CDR2 FQNNGV. The CDR3 nucleotides are TGTGCCAGCAGCCCCCGTCGAGGAGGGATAACCAAAAACATTCAGTACTTC. Protein product: CASSPRRGGITKNIQYF.

In this sample, this clonotype turned up once. This chain uses TRBV6-1 with TRBJ1-1, with 8 positions matching TRBD1. The ends lost 6 bases at V and 1 base at J; junction bases unmatched: 10. The CDR3 sequence is 16 residues long. In germline, CDR1 is MNHNS, CDR2 SASEGT. CDR3 protein: CASSFIGTGRNTEAFF. The CDR3 region has the DNA TGTGCCAGCAGCTTCATCGGGACAGGTAGGAACACTGAAGCTTTCTTT.

V is TRBV20-1 and J is TRBJ2-1, with D unclear. The V and J ends lost 0 bases and 5 bases respectively, with 17 bases between them. Germline loops: CDR1 DFQATT, CDR2 SNEGSKA (reference sequence). The CDR3 is made up of 16 amino acids. CDR3 nucleotides: TGCAGTGCTAGAGATTATGGCAAAGCATACAACAATGAGCAGTTCTTC. Translating gives CSARDYGKAYNNEQFF.

This clonotype has more than one count but fewer than ten. The chain recombines TRBV6-5 with TRBJ1-1; 7 bases align to TRBD1. CDR1 MNHEY and CDR2 SVGAGI come from the germline V gene. This CDR3 has 13 amino acids. Unmatched junction bases numbered 5, after V lost 5 bases and J lost 5 bases. The CDR3 sequence is CASSRGGSTEAFF. The CDR3 nucleotides are TGTGCCAGCAGTCGAGGGGGCAGTACTGAAGCTTTCTTT.